This T cell receptor beta chain was sequenced in a study of OX40 agonist ivuxolimab in advanced cancers. Whole-study context: Checkpoint inhibitors had been given previously to roughly 40% of patients.

Method: immunoSEQ multiplex PCR; TCRdb's copy keeps in-frame clones and lacks some. The sample carries 60,000 to 90,000 clones, around nine tenths recorded once. The V end was cut by 3 bases, the J end by 3 bases, with 12 bases between. CDR3 length equals 14 residues. Per the germline V gene, CDR1 is LNHNV and CDR2 is YYDKDF (reference sequence). The sample in question was CD4+ or CD8+ T cells sorted from blood, obtained in a trial of the OX40 agonist ivuxolimab. The chain couples TRBV15 to TRBJ2-7; unclear D gene. This sequence was found in an adult with an advanced solid tumor such as melanoma, head and neck, liver or kidney cancer. Here the CDR3 reads CATSRMPGSYEQYF. CDR3 bases: TGTGCCACCAGCAGGATGCCGGGTAGCTACGAGCAGTACTTC.